Listed below are T cell receptor beta chains from one sample, sequenced in a study of technical replicates of blood from a few donors. Only in-frame clones appear in the TCRdb table, and some are missing; sequencing was by immunoSEQ multiplex PCR. The profile shows 85,000 to 100,000 clones, about 94% of them singletons. Material: T cells isolated from PBMCs. The receptors stem from a human donor in good health. Both conserved end residues are part of each CDR3. The D gene is left open where the match is weak. A clone size is listed for some rows: how often the clone was seen (once, few, many), or a class if it is expanded.

size,J,V,D,DNA,CDR3
.,TRBJ1-5,TRBV6-1,.,TGTGCCAGCAGTGCCCTACTTCAGCCCCAGCATTTT,CASSALLQPQHF
.,TRBJ2-2,TRBV28,.,TGTGCCAGCAGTCCACATGGTGTGGGCGCCGGGGAGCTGTTTTTT,CASSPHGVGAGELFF
.,TRBJ1-1,TRBV5-4,.,TGTGCCAGCAGCTTGGAATCGGGGATCGGGAACACTGAAGCTTTCTTT,CASSLESGIGNTEAFF
.,TRBJ2-1,TRBV5-1,.,TGCGCCAGCAGCCCAGGACCGAAGCCCCTTGATTTGTGGCCTGATGTAGGGGCCAATGAGCAGTTCTTC,CASSPGPKPLDLWPDVGANEQFF
.,TRBJ1-6,TRBV7-9,.,TGTGCCAGCTCCATGGGGCTGATTGAGAATTCACCCCTCCACTTT,CASSMGLIENSPLHF
once,TRBJ1-1,TRBV7-8,.,TGTGCCAGCAGCTTAGTGGAGGACACTGAAGCTTTCTTT,CASSLVEDTEAFF
.,TRBJ2-2,TRBV7-2,TRBD1,TGTGCCAGCAGCCTAGACCGGGACAGAATTTACACCGGGGAGCTGTTTTTT,CASSLDRDRIYTGELFF
few,TRBJ2-1,TRBV6-6,TRBD2,TGTGCCAGCAGTTACAGTACGAGACTAGCGAAGAATGAGCAGTTCTTC,CASSYSTRLAKNEQFF
.,TRBJ1-2,TRBV28,.,TGTGCCAGCAGTTTGGCGGGGAGCGGCTACTATGGCTACACCTTC,CASSLAGSGYYGYTF
.,TRBJ1-5,TRBV28,TRBD1,TGTGCCAGCAGCCCGACAGGGGTTAGCAATCAGCCCCAGCATTTT,CASSPTGVSNQPQHF
.,TRBJ1-1,TRBV6-5,.,TGTGCCAGCAGTTCCGGGACTGAAGCTTTCTTT,CASSSGTEAFF
.,TRBJ2-7,TRBV7-9,TRBD1,TGTGCCAGCAGCTTTCTCAGGGGGCGCGACAACTACGAGCAGTACTTC,CASSFLRGRDNYEQYF
.,TRBJ1-2,TRBV6-4,TRBD1,TGTGCCAGCAGTGACTCGGGACAGGGCTCGGGCTACACCTTC,CASSDSGQGSGYTF
.,TRBJ2-3,TRBV7-4,.,TGTGCCAGCAGCTTAGTCCGTGGAGCGGGTCGTGGGCCGGACACAGATACGCAGTATTTT,CASSLVRGAGRGPDTDTQYF
.,TRBJ1-3,TRBV5-1,.,TGCGCCAGCAGCTTGAACAGGGCTGGAAACACCATATATTTT,CASSLNRAGNTIYF
few,TRBJ1-4,TRBV30,.,TGTGCCTGGAGTGTAAAACCGGTAGTCGAAAAACTGTTTTTT,CAWSVKPVVEKLFF
.,TRBJ2-3,TRBV10-3,.,TGTGCCATCAGTGAGTCCCCTAAGAGGCGGGTAACAGATACGCAGTATTTT,CAISESPKRRVTDTQYF
.,TRBJ2-2,TRBV10-1,.,TGCGCCAGCAGGAGCACGAACACCGGGGAGCTGTTTTTT,CASRSTNTGELFF
.,TRBJ2-5,TRBV7-7,.,TGTGCCAGCAGCGCATTAAAGAGAGAGACCCAGTACTTC,CASSALKRETQYF
once,TRBJ1-5,TRBV6-5,TRBD1,TGTGCCAGCAGTTACTCGGGGACAGGCAATCAGCCCCAGCATTTT,CASSYSGTGNQPQHF
once,TRBJ2-3,TRBV18,.,TGTGCCAGCTCACCAGGAGGGACAGATACGCAGTATTTT,CASSPGGTDTQYF
.,TRBJ1-6,TRBV4-2,.,TGTGCCAGCAGCCAAGAGCGGTTAGTGGGGACATCAAATTCACCCCTCCACTTT,CASSQERLVGTSNSPLHF
.,TRBJ2-5,TRBV23-1,TRBD2,TGCGCCAGCAGTCAATCGAGCGGGGGGCCGGATCGAGAGACCCAGTACTTC,CASSQSSGGPDRETQYF
.,TRBJ2-1,TRBV7-9,.,TGTGCCAGCAGTCTAAAGTACAATGAGCAGTTCTTC,CASSLKYNEQFF
.,TRBJ1-2,TRBV6-1,.,TGTGCCAGCAGTGAAGAAACAGCTAACTATGGCTACACCTTC,CASSEETANYGYTF
.,TRBJ1-1,TRBV2,.,TGTGCCAGCAGTGAAGGGCTAGGGGATGGAGCTTTCTTT,CASSEGLGDGAFF
.,TRBJ2-7,TRBV19,.,TGTGCCAGTAGTACCTCGACAGGTTCCTACGAGCAGTACTTC,CASSTSTGSYEQYF
.,TRBJ1-1,TRBV2,.,TGTGCCAGCAAGGAGGGCACTGAAGCTTTCTTT,CASKEGTEAFF
.,TRBJ2-7,TRBV6-1,TRBD1,TGTGCCAGCAGTGCACACCGACAGGGTCTCTACGAGCAGTACTTC,CASSAHRQGLYEQYF
.,TRBJ1-3,TRBV5-4,.,TGTGCCAGCAGCTATCCAGGAAAACTCTCTGGAAACACCATATATTTT,CASSYPGKLSGNTIYF
.,TRBJ2-5,TRBV6-1,TRBD1,TGTGCCAGCACTGGACAGGGGGTATGGGAGACCCAGTACTTC,CASTGQGVWETQYF
.,TRBJ2-7,TRBV5-4,.,TGTGCCACAGGGGAGAGCTCCTACGAGCAGTACTTC,CATGESSYEQYF
.,TRBJ1-1,TRBV6-1,.,TGTGCCAGCAGTGAATCTTTCTATTGGGAGGAAGCTTTCTTT,CASSESFYWEEAFF
.,TRBJ1-2,TRBV9,.,TGTGCCAGCAGCGTAGATGTTGGAGAAACTAACTATGGCTACACCTTC,CASSVDVGETNYGYTF
.,TRBJ1-2,TRBV29-1,.,TGCAGCGTTGTAGGGGACTATGGCTACACCTTC,CSVVGDYGYTF
.,TRBJ2-1,TRBV7-6,.,TGTGCCAGCAGCCCTAATCTCGGCCTGCGGTACAATGAGCAGTTCTTC,CASSPNLGLRYNEQFF
few,TRBJ2-1,TRBV5-1,.,TGCGCCAGCAGCTTCCGACAGAACTACAATGAGCAGTTCTTC,CASSFRQNYNEQFF
.,TRBJ1-2,TRBV18,.,TGTGCCAGCTCGTCCAAGCCGGGACTCGAAGCTAACTATGGCTACACCTTC,CASSSKPGLEANYGYTF
.,TRBJ2-7,TRBV9,.,TGTGCCAGCAGCCCCCAGCTAGCATCCGAGCAGTACTTC,CASSPQLASEQYF
.,TRBJ2-3,TRBV5-6,.,TGTGCCAGTCAACCCCGTTGGAGGAGACCGGACCCATCGGATACGCAGTATTTT,CASQPRWRRPDPSDTQYF
.,TRBJ1-2,TRBV9,.,TGTGCCAGCAGCGTAGTTTTGGGGGGAACGAACTATGGCTACACCTTC,CASSVVLGGTNYGYTF
.,TRBJ1-1,TRBV11-3,.,TGTGCCAGCAGCGCCCTTTGGGGTAATAGGGAGGGAATGAACACTGAAGCTTTCTTT,CASSALWGNREGMNTEAFF
.,TRBJ2-1,TRBV28,TRBD2,TGTGCCAGCAGTTCAACCCAGGGACTAGCGGGCGCGCAGTTCTTC,CASSSTQGLAGAQFF
.,TRBJ1-1,TRBV30,.,TGTGCCTGGAGTGGATTCCAGGGGTCCACTGAAGCTTTCTTT,CAWSGFQGSTEAFF
.,TRBJ1-5,TRBV4-1,TRBD1,TGCGCCAGCAGCCAACACGGTCGGGGACAGAGCAATCAGCCCCAGCATTTT,CASSQHGRGQSNQPQHF
.,TRBJ2-5,TRBV5-8,.,TGTGCCAGCAGCTTACCGAACTACCCGGACTTC,CASSLPNYPDF
.,TRBJ1-1,TRBV11-1,.,TGTGCCAGCAGCTTATGGGCCGCATTGAACACTGAAGCTTTCTTT,CASSLWAALNTEAFF
.,TRBJ1-4,TRBV19,.,TGTGCCAGTAGTTCCGCCGAAGGGGGTCCTAATGAAAAACTGTTTTTT,CASSSAEGGPNEKLFF
.,TRBJ2-1,TRBV7-2,TRBD2,TGTGCCAGCAGCGGCACTACCCAGGGAGGGGAGCAGTTCTTC,CASSGTTQGGEQFF
.,TRBJ1-4,TRBV28,.,TGTGCCAGCACCTCCGCCCCGGCTAATGAAAAACTGTTTTTT,CASTSAPANEKLFF
.,TRBJ2-1,TRBV4-1,TRBD2,TGCGCCAGCAGCCAAGCTAGCGGGAGGGCCCTCTGGTCCTACAATGAGCAGTTCTTC,CASSQASGRALWSYNEQFF
.,TRBJ1-1,TRBV13,TRBD1,TGTGCCAGCAGCTCTCCAGGGACAGGGAGCACTGAAGCTTTCTTT,CASSSPGTGSTEAFF
.,TRBJ2-1,TRBV27,TRBD2,TGTGCCAGCAGTTTGACTAGCGGGGGATGGTACAATGAGCAGTTCTTC,CASSLTSGGWYNEQFF
.,TRBJ2-7,TRBV6-1,.,TGTGCCAGCAGCCTGGACAGCTACGAGCAGTACTTC,CASSLDSYEQYF
.,TRBJ2-3,TRBV7-6,TRBD2,TGTGCCAGCAGCTTAGACGCGCGACTAGCGCGTAGCACAGATACGCAGTATTTT,CASSLDARLARSTDTQYF
.,TRBJ2-1,TRBV5-1,.,TGCGCCAGCAGCTTCCTCTCCTACAATGAGCAGTTCTTC,CASSFLSYNEQFF
.,TRBJ1-1,TRBV27,.,TGTGCCAGCTTGACTCTTACCGGAGTTAACACTGAAGCTTTCTTT,CASLTLTGVNTEAFF
.,TRBJ2-7,TRBV6-1,TRBD2,TGTGCCAGCAGGAAACTAGCGGTGACCTACGAGCAGTACTTC,CASRKLAVTYEQYF
.,TRBJ2-1,TRBV19,TRBD2,TGTGCCAGTAGTATTCCCGGGACTAGCGGGTACAATGAGCAGTTCTTC,CASSIPGTSGYNEQFF